Listed below are T cell receptor beta chains from one sample, sequenced in a study of blood T cell repertoires in COVID-19. Assay: immunoSEQ multiplex PCR; the TCRdb copy retains only in-frame clones and omits some. The table records 130,000 or so clones, approximately 70% of them present only once. Material for sequencing was peripheral blood. Receptor source: a woman in her seventies with acute or convalescent COVID-19. CDR3s include the opening cysteine and the closing phenylalanine or tryptophan. The D gene is left open where the match is weak. Clone size is stated in some rows and not others, as once, few, many or a class when expanded.

V gene	clone size	J gene	D gene	CDR3 DNA	CDR3 protein
TRBV10-2	-	TRBJ1-2	TRBD1	TGCGCCAGCAAAAACAACTTAAAACCGGGACAGGATTATGGCTACACCTTC	CASKNNLKPGQDYGYTF
TRBV12-3/TRBV12-4	-	TRBJ1-1	-	TGTGCCAGCAACTTAGAGGGGGACACTGAAGCTTTCTTT	CASNLEGDTEAFF
TRBV25-1	-	TRBJ2-2	-	TGTGCCAGCAGTGAACGCCAGGGAAGAACCGGGGAGCTGTTTTTT	CASSERQGRTGELFF
TRBV5-1	-	TRBJ1-4	-	TGCGCCAGCAGCTTACTCCCGGGTGAAAAACTGTTTTTT	CASSLLPGEKLFF
TRBV10-3	few	TRBJ2-2	-	TGTGCCATCAGTGAGCTACGGAGACGCTCGAACACCGGGGAGCTGTTTTTT	CAISELRRRSNTGELFF
TRBV7-8	-	TRBJ2-1	TRBD2	TGTGCCAGCAGCTCCGCTGCGGGAGTCTACAATGAGCAGTTCTTC	CASSSAAGVYNEQFF
TRBV4-1	many	TRBJ2-2	TRBD1	TGCGCCAGCAGCCTTATCCAACCGGGACAGGGGGCGGGCACCGGGGAGCTGTTTTTT	CASSLIQPGQGAGTGELFF
TRBV24-1	-	TRBJ2-1	-	TGTGCCACCAGTGGAAGCAGGGAAGGGTCCTACAATGAGCAGTTCTTC	CATSGSREGSYNEQFF
TRBV6-5	-	TRBJ1-4	-	TGTGCCAGCAGCCACAGACAGGTGGGGGAAAAACTGTTTTTT	CASSHRQVGEKLFF
TRBV28	-	TRBJ2-7	-	TGTGCCAGCAGTTTAGGACAGTACTACGAGCAGTACTTC	CASSLGQYYEQYF
TRBV30	-	TRBJ1-2	TRBD1	TGTGCCTGGAGCACAGGGGGCGCGGGCTTTGGCTATGGCTACACCTTC	CAWSTGGAGFGYGYTF
TRBV20-1	-	TRBJ2-7	-	TGCAGTGCATTGACAGGTTACGAGCAGTACTTC	CSALTGYEQYF
TRBV7-8	-	TRBJ2-2	-	TGTGCCAGCAGCCGCACTAGCACCGGGGAGCTGTTTTTT	CASSRTSTGELFF
TRBV10-3	-	TRBJ2-7	TRBD2	TGTGCCATCAGTACTAGCGGGAGCTCCTACGAGCAGTACTTC	CAISTSGSSYEQYF
TRBV19	-	TRBJ2-3	-	TGTGCCAGTCAGGCCCGACGCACAGATACGCAGTATTTT	CASQARRTDTQYF
TRBV5-1	few	TRBJ1-1	TRBD1	TGCGCCAGCAGCTTGGATCAGGGGGCGCTTTCCACTGAAGCTTTCTTT	CASSLDQGALSTEAFF
TRBV7-8	-	TRBJ1-1	TRBD1	TGTGCCAGCAGCTTAGGGACAGGTTCAAACACTGAAGCTTTCTTT	CASSLGTGSNTEAFF
TRBV6-2/TRBV6-3	-	TRBJ2-2	TRBD2	TGTGCCAGCAGTTTGACTAGCGGCGGCACCGGGGAGCTGTTTTTT	CASSLTSGGTGELFF
TRBV27	few	TRBJ2-1	-	TGTGCCAGCAAGCGGGTCAGCTCCTACAATGAGCAGTTCTTC	CASKRVSSYNEQFF
TRBV5-1	-	TRBJ2-5	-	TGCGCCAGCAGCTTGGTGTCCAGGCAAGAGACCCAGTACTTC	CASSLVSRQETQYF
TRBV7-8	-	TRBJ1-5	-	TGTGCCAGCAGCCCCCCTTTGGGGCAGAATCAGCCCCAGCATTTT	CASSPPLGQNQPQHF
TRBV3-1/TRBV3-2	few	TRBJ2-3	-	TGTGCCAGCAGCCAAGTTTCAGGACTATGGGGAACAGATACGCAGTATTTT	CASSQVSGLWGTDTQYF
TRBV30	-	TRBJ1-5	-	TGTGCCTTTAAACAGGGAAAAGGGCCCCAGCATTTT	CAFKQGKGPQHF
TRBV7-9	few	TRBJ2-7	TRBD1	TGTGCCAGCAGCCCCGCCGGGACAGGGGGCTACGAGCAGTACTTC	CASSPAGTGGYEQYF
TRBV2	-	TRBJ1-6	TRBD1	TGTGCCAGCAGCAGGACAGGCCTGGGCTCCTATAATTCACCCCTCCACTTT	CASSRTGLGSYNSPLHF
TRBV6-6	-	TRBJ1-1	-	TGTGCCAGCAGTTACTCGGGGCAGCTTGAAGCTTTCTTT	CASSYSGQLEAFF
TRBV2	-	TRBJ2-7	-	TGTGCCAGCAGTGGGCACCCAGGCTCCTACGAGCAGTACTTC	CASSGHPGSYEQYF
TRBV5-4	few	TRBJ1-3	-	TGTGCCAGCTCCCCCGAGCCAAACTCTGGAAACACCATATATTTT	CASSPEPNSGNTIYF
TRBV10-2	-	TRBJ1-2	-	TGCGCCAGCAGGGGGGCCAACTATGGCTACACCTTC	CASRGANYGYTF
TRBV6-5	once	TRBJ1-5	TRBD1	TGTGCCAGCAAGACGGGACAGTATAATCAGCCCCAGCATTTT	CASKTGQYNQPQHF
TRBV5-6	once	TRBJ1-5	-	TGTGCCAGCAGCTTGCTGGGGGCGGGGGGAGGCCAGCCCCAGCATTTT	CASSLLGAGGGQPQHF
TRBV9	once	TRBJ1-1	-	TGTGCCAGCAGCGTAGACAGAGCCACTGAAGCTTTCTTT	CASSVDRATEAFF
TRBV14	-	TRBJ2-5	-	TGTGCCAGCAGCCAAACTGGGACCCAGTACTTC	CASSQTGTQYF
TRBV3-1/TRBV3-2	-	TRBJ2-7	TRBD2	TGTGCCAGCAGCTCTAAGGGCGACCTAGCGGGAGCCGACGAGCAGTACTTC	CASSSKGDLAGADEQYF
TRBV6-2/TRBV6-3	-	TRBJ1-2	TRBD1	TGTGCCAGCAGTTGGGGACAGGGAGCTGGCGGCTACACCTTC	CASSWGQGAGGYTF
TRBV15	-	TRBJ2-5	TRBD2	TGTGCCACCAGCAGAGCCATCGGGACTAGCGGGGGGGGGCACCAAGAGACCCAGTACTTC	CATSRAIGTSGGGHQETQYF
TRBV7-2	-	TRBJ2-7	TRBD1	TGTGCCAGCAGCTTTACAGGGGTGAACTCCTACGAGCAGTACTTC	CASSFTGVNSYEQYF
TRBV24-1	-	TRBJ2-5	TRBD1	TGTGCCACCAGTGTCGCCCAGGGGGCCGGGGAGACCCAGTACTTC	CATSVAQGAGETQYF
TRBV19	-	TRBJ1-2	-	TGTGCCATCACGGGGGGTGGCGGCTACACCTTC	CAITGGGGYTF
TRBV28	-	TRBJ1-4	-	TGTGCCAGCAGTTTATCGGGGGGAGGTGAAAAACTGTTTTTT	CASSLSGGGEKLFF
TRBV7-2	-	TRBJ2-7	-	TGTGCCAGCAGCTTAGCTGACAGCTACGAGCAGTACTTC	CASSLADSYEQYF
TRBV19	-	TRBJ2-3	TRBD2	TGTGCCAGTAGGGGACGAGTCGGGCGGGAGGGCCGCACAGATACGCAGTATTTT	CASRGRVGREGRTDTQYF
TRBV7-2	-	TRBJ2-6	-	TGTGCCAGCAGCTTAAATCTCGGACACGCCTCTGGGGCCAATGTCCTGACTTTC	CASSLNLGHASGANVLTF
TRBV24-1	many	TRBJ1-5	-	TGTGCCACCAGTGACCCCGACCAAGGGGGCAATCAGCCCCAGCATTTT	CATSDPDQGGNQPQHF
TRBV10-1	-	TRBJ2-5	TRBD2	TGCGCCAGCAGCCCGGGGGGGCGACAAGAGACCCAGTACTTC	CASSPGGRQETQYF
TRBV28	-	TRBJ2-5	TRBD2	TGTGCCAGCAGTTTTAGCGGGAGAACGGAGACCCAGTACTTC	CASSFSGRTETQYF
TRBV25-1	-	TRBJ1-2	TRBD1	TGTGCCAGCAGTGAAGGGGACAGTGGCTACACCTTC	CASSEGDSGYTF
TRBV28	-	TRBJ1-4	-	TGTGCCAGCAGTTTCCGAACACCAGCAACTAATGAAAAACTGTTTTTT	CASSFRTPATNEKLFF
TRBV6-5	-	TRBJ1-3	TRBD1	TGTGCCAGCAGCTCAGGGGGAACGGGAAACACCATATATTTT	CASSSGGTGNTIYF
TRBV18	-	TRBJ2-3	-	TGTGCCAGCTCACAAAACAGGGTAGCAGATACGCAGTATTTT	CASSQNRVADTQYF
TRBV5-1	-	TRBJ2-3	-	TGCGCCAGCAGGAGACTGGACTCGTTAAGCACAGATACGCAGTATTTT	CASRRLDSLSTDTQYF
TRBV9	-	TRBJ1-3	-	TGTGCCAGCAGCCCCCGTGGACGGGGAACCTCTGGAAACACCATATATTTT	CASSPRGRGTSGNTIYF
TRBV18	-	TRBJ2-5	TRBD1	TGTGCCAGCTCACGAGGGACAGGGATTAGGGAGACCCAGTACTTC	CASSRGTGIRETQYF
TRBV2	few	TRBJ1-2	TRBD1	TGTGCCAGCACCATACAGGGGGCAGACGGCTACACCTTC	CASTIQGADGYTF
TRBV27	-	TRBJ2-7	-	TGTGCCAGCGGAGTCCGGCCATCCTACGAGCAGTACTTC	CASGVRPSYEQYF